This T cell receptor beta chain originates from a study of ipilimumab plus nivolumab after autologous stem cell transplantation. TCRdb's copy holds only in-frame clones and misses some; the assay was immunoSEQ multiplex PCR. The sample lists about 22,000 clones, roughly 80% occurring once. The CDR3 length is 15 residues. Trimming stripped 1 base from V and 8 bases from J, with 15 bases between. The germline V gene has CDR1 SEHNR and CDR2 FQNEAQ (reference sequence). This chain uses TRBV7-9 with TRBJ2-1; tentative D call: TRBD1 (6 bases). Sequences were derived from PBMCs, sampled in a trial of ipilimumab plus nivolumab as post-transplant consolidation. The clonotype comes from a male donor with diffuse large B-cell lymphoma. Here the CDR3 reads CASSLVAGVEDEQFF. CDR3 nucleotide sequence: TGTGCCAGCAGCTTAGTGGCAGGGGTAGAAGATGAGCAGTTCTTC.